What follows are 3 T cell receptor beta chains derived from one specimen sequenced in a study of cytomegalovirus exposure and HLA in healthy donors. Assay used: immunoSEQ multiplex PCR; TCRdb lists only in-frame clones, some missing. The repertoire holds 98,000 or so clones, 90% to 97% seen once, with 0.67% in the top ten. Input material: PBMCs. Source of these receptors: a woman aged 18 to 35 in good health and CMV-seronegative.

The chain couples TRBV4-3 to TRBJ1-1; 9 bases are shared with TRBD1. J gave up 3 bases and V 3 bases, and 8 bases lay outside the gene matches. Germline-derived CDR1 and CDR2 are LGHNA and YSLEER. The CDR3 spans 16 residues. CDR3 coding DNA: TGCGCCAGCAGCCAGGCGACCGGGACAGGGTACACTGAAGCTTTCTTT. It yields the protein CASSQATGTGYTEAFF.

The CDR3 sequence is CASSQASSTGELFF. The CDR3 DNA reads TGTGCCAGCAGCCAAGCTAGTTCCACCGGGGAGCTGTTTTTT. The V call is TRBV4-2, the J call TRBJ2-2, with D unclear. Trimming pared 1 base from V and 4 bases from J, leaving 7 bases between. The CDR3 covers 14 residues. CDR1 is LGHNA and CDR2 is YNFKEQ in the germline V gene.

This chain connects TRBV10-2 to TRBJ1-2, with 7 bases fitting TRBD1. Germline V gene sequence: CDR1 WSHSY, CDR2 SAAADI. This CDR3 is built from 14 residues. Trimming at V came to 4 bases and at J to 5 bases, leaving 7 bases not matched to a gene. CDR3 sequence reads: CASSGQGPPYGYTF. The DNA for the CDR3 is TGCGCCAGCAGTGGACAGGGCCCACCTTATGGCTACACCTTC.